These 21 T cell receptor beta chains originate from one sample sequenced in a study of T cell responses to AZD1222 COVID-19 vaccine. Sequencing used immunoSEQ multiplex PCR; TCRdb keeps in-frame clones, though not all of them. Counted here are approximately 110,000 clones, 87% occurring once; the ten biggest clones make up around 2.3%. The sequencing here drew on peripheral blood, taken 28 days after the second AZD1222 dose. The source is an adult who received the AZD1222 COVID-19 vaccine.

This chain connects TRBV11-3 to TRBJ2-5; possibly TRBD1 for D (7 bases). The CDR3 is 15 amino acids. V was shortened by 5 bases and J by 5 bases, with 18 bases between the two germline ends. Germline CDR1 SGHNT, CDR2 YENEEA. CDR3 protein: CASSPGGQGPETQYF. The CDR3 region has the DNA TGTGCCAGCAGCCCAGGGGGGCAGGGCCCGGAGACCCAGTACTTC.

J is TRBJ2-7 and V is TRBV28; 10 bases agree with TRBD2. V lost 3 bases to trimming and J lost 3 bases; unmatched junction nucleotides: 8. Germline V gives CDR1 MDHEN, CDR2 SYDVKM. The CDR3 is made up of 16 amino acids. The CDR3 reads CASSLSQGLAVYEQYF. As DNA, the CDR3 is TGTGCCAGCAGTTTGTCCCAAGGACTAGCGGTCTACGAGCAGTACTTC.

This clone was counted only a few times. In DNA form, the CDR3 reads TGTGCCAGCAGTTATTCCCTCGGGGGGAGGGAGACCCAGTACTTC. Protein: CASSYSLGGRETQYF. The chain joins TRBV27 to TRBJ2-5; 7 nucleotides agree with TRBD2. The CDR3 is made up of 15 amino acids. The V and J ends lost 4 bases and 5 bases, in that order; junction bases with no gene match: 10. Germline CDR1 MNHEY, CDR2 SMNVEV (reference sequence).

The gene calls are TRBV3-1 (or the pseudogene TRBV3-2) and TRBJ2-7; 13 nucleotides agree with TRBD2. The V gene's germline CDR1 is LGHDT and CDR2 YNNKEL (reference sequence). V shed 1 base, J shed 3 bases, and the junction held 6 bases outside the gene matches. The length of the CDR3 is 17 residues. CDR3 sequence: CASSQVPGLAGFYEQYF. CDR3 sequence (DNA): TGTGCCAGCAGCCAAGTGCCGGGACTAGCGGGATTCTACGAGCAGTACTTC.

V usage is TRBV30 and J usage is TRBJ1-6, with 7 bases fitting TRBD1. This CDR3 is 16 amino acids long. J was trimmed by 7 bases and V by 1 base; bases with no gene match: 10. CDR1 and CDR2 (germline): GTSNPN, SVGIG (reference sequence). The CDR3 loop reads CAWSDRQGLGNSPLHF. CDR3 nucleotides: TGTGCCTGGAGTGATCGACAGGGTTTAGGCAATTCACCCCTCCACTTT.

The CDR3 here is CASSQGLGGDEQFF. CDR3 sequence (DNA): TGTGCCAGCAGCCAAGGGCTAGGGGGAGATGAGCAGTTCTTC. V gene TRBV3-1 (or the pseudogene TRBV3-2) combines with J gene TRBJ2-1, with a weak D call TRBD1 (6 bases). This CDR3 region has 14 residues. The germline V and J ends were trimmed by 1 base and 8 bases, with 12 bases remaining between them. CDR1 LGHDT and CDR2 YNNKEL come from the germline V gene (reference sequence).

This chain links TRBV9 with TRBJ2-7; weak D call: TRBD2 (7 bases). The V gene's germline CDR1 is SGDLS and CDR2 YYNGEE. Trimming removed 0 bases from V and 0 bases from J, with 10 bases in between. The length of the CDR3 is 15 residues. The CDR3 loop is CASSVGEGGSYEQYF. The CDR3 DNA reads as TGTGCCAGCAGCGTAGGGGAGGGGGGCTCCTACGAGCAGTACTTC.

This clone was recorded only once. The chain uses TRBV30 and TRBJ1-5; TRBD1 might be the D (6 bases). V was cut by 4 bases and J by 4 bases, with 11 bases left in between. The CDR3 sequence is 13 residues long. Germline V lookup: CDR1 GTSNPN, CDR2 SVGIG (reference sequence). The DNA for the CDR3 is TGTGCCTGGAATGGGGACACAAATCAGCCCCAGCATTTT. Its translation is CAWNGDTNQPQHF.

The rearrangement joins TRBV6-1 to TRBJ1-5; possible D gene TRBD1, 5 bases. Germline V gene lookup returns CDR1 MNHNS and CDR2 SASEGT. The CDR3 has 16 residues. The ends were cut back, 2 bases at V and 4 bases at J, with 15 bases in the middle. CDR3 bases: TGTGCCAGCAGTGAACATCGGTTGGGGGGTAATCAGCCCCAGCATTTT. Protein: CASSEHRLGGNQPQHF.

The chain joins TRBV19 to TRBJ2-3; 10 bases are a match to TRBD2. V lost 7 bases, J lost 1 base, and 8 bases stayed unmatched. The CDR3 length is 16 residues. The germline gives CDR1 LNHDA, CDR2 SQIVND (reference sequence). As DNA, the CDR3 is TGTGCCAGTATGAGAGCGGGAGGGCCCCGCACAGATACGCAGTATTTT. Translation: CASMRAGGPRTDTQYF. The full variable domain, its missing parts supplied by reference TRBV19 and TRBJ2-3, is DGGITQSPKYLFRKEGQNVTLSCEQNLNHDAMYWYRQDPGQGLRLIYYSQIVNDFQKGDIAEGYSVSREKKESFPLTVTSAQKNPTAFYLCASMRAGGPRTDTQYFGPGTRLTVL.

The chain uses TRBV3-1 (or the pseudogene TRBV3-2) and TRBJ1-2; D gene uncertain. Deletions cut 4 bases from V and 9 bases from J, with 15 bases between. Germline V CDR1 and CDR2: LGHDT, YNNKEL (reference sequence). The CDR3 sequence is 13 residues long. In nucleotides, the CDR3 is TGTGCCAGCAGCCCGTTAGGCTCCCCGAGCTACACCTTC. Protein product: CASSPLGSPSYTF.

The genes are TRBV18 and TRBJ1-2, with D unclear. Trimming pared 6 bases from V and 0 bases from J, leaving 8 bases between. Germline loops: CDR1 KGHSH, CDR2 LQKENI. CDR3 size: 13 residues. CDR3 residues: CASSHGSNYGYTF. The CDR3 DNA is TGTGCCAGCTCCCATGGTTCTAACTATGGCTACACCTTC. Full variable domain (remainder filled in from reference TRBV18 and TRBJ1-2): NAGVMQNPRHLVRRRGQEARLRCSPMKGHSHVYWYRQLPEEGLKFMVYLQKENIIDESGMPKERFSAEFPKEGPSILRIQQVVRGDSAAYFCASSHGSNYGYTFGSGTRLTVV.

Concerning this clone: Sequence at one end of the junction differs from germline and may be a read error. The gene calls are TRBV12-3 or TRBV12-4 and TRBJ1-4, with 9 bases identical to TRBD1. This CDR3 has 12 amino acids. The CDR3 reads CASSGPGTGNIF. The DNA of the CDR3 is TGTGCCAGCAGTGGCCCCGGGACAGGGAATATCTTT.

This rearrangement joins TRBV30 to TRBJ1-2, with TRBD1 matching 7 bases. Unmatched junction bases numbered 3, after V lost 2 bases and J lost 3 bases. Looked up from germline, CDR1 is GTSNPN and CDR2 is SVGIG (reference sequence). This CDR3 contains 13 residues. CDR3 sequence (DNA): TGTGCCTGGAGTTCCAGGGGGGACTATGGCTACACCTTC. This gives the protein CAWSSRGDYGYTF.

V and J are TRBV13 and TRBJ2-1, with 11 bases aligning to TRBD1. Trimming cost V 6 bases and J 6 bases; bases outside gene matches: 4. CDR3 length: 14 residues. CDR1 PRHDT and CDR2 FYEKMQ come from the germline V gene (reference sequence). The CDR3 bases are TGTGCCAGCAGTGGGACAGGGGGAGGCAATGAGCAGTTCTTC. It translates to CASSGTGGGNEQFF. The whole variable domain, filled in from reference TRBV13 and TRBJ2-1, reads AAGVIQSPRHLIKEKRETATLKCYPIPRHDTVYWYQQGPGQDPQFLISFYEKMQSDKGSIPDRFSAQQFSDYHSELNMSSLELGDSALYFCASSGTGGGNEQFFGPGTRLTVL.

V gene TRBV28 combines with J gene TRBJ1-1, with 9 bases identical to TRBD1. There are 15 residues in the CDR3. Germline values: CDR1 MDHEN, CDR2 SYDVKM. Trimming removed 5 bases from V and 3 bases from J; junction bases left unmatched: 7. The CDR3 spells CASSTNRGLDTEAFF. The CDR3 DNA sequence: TGTGCCAGCAGTACCAACAGGGGGCTGGACACTGAAGCTTTCTTT.

V is TRBV24-1 and J is TRBJ2-5; 9 bases agree with TRBD2. V lost 10 bases, J lost 5 bases, and 10 bases stayed unmatched. There are 14 residues in the CDR3. Germline V gene lookup returns CDR1 KGHDR and CDR2 SFDVKD. CDR3 sequence reads: CATRAAGGSETQYF. In nucleotides, the CDR3 is TGTGCCACTCGTGCGGCGGGAGGGTCGGAGACCCAGTACTTC.

This chain joins TRBV7-2 and TRBJ2-7; 13 positions agree with TRBD2. The trim removed 6 bases at V and 5 bases at J, leaving 4 bases unmatched. The CDR3 has 14 amino acids. The germline CDR1 and CDR2 sequences are SGHTA and FQGNSA. CDR3 region: CASRWTSGSNEQYF. The CDR3 nucleotides are TGTGCCAGCAGGTGGACTAGCGGGAGTAACGAGCAGTACTTC.

This chain uses TRBV3-1 (or the pseudogene TRBV3-2) with TRBJ1-3; D might be TRBD1 (5 bases). Germline V gene data show CDR1 as LGHDT and CDR2 as YNNKEL (reference sequence). CDR3 size: 14 residues. The V end was cut by 2 bases, the J end by 2 bases, with 7 bases between. CDR3 sequence (DNA): TGTGCCAGCAGCCAAAAGACAGCTGGAAACACCATATATTTT. Translation gives CASSQKTAGNTIYF.

The chain links TRBV29-1 to TRBJ1-1; no firm D call. CDR1 is SQVTM, CDR2 ANQGSEA, per germline. This CDR3 has 11 residues. V was cut by 3 bases and J by 12 bases, with 14 bases left in between. CDR3 nucleotides: TGCAGCGTTGAGAACGGCCTTAGAACTTTCTTT. Amino acids: CSVENGLRTFF. The full variable domain, with the rest looked up from reference TRBV29-1 and TRBJ1-1, is SAVISQKPSRDICQRGTSLTIQCQVDSQVTMMFWYRQQPGQSLTLIATANQGSEATYESGFVIDKFPISRPNLTFSTLTVSNMSPEDSSIYLCSVENGLRTFFGQGTRLTVV.

This sequence joins TRBV30 and TRBJ1-3; D gene uncertain. CDR1 and CDR2 from the germline V gene are GTSNPN and SVGIG (reference sequence). The V end lost 3 bases, the J end lost 8 bases, and 11 bases lay between the germline ends. This CDR3 region has 12 residues. CDR3 DNA: TGTGCCTGGAGCGACTATGAGGACACCATATATTTT. Translating it yields CAWSDYEDTIYF.